One T cell receptor beta chain is described in this entry. Its target is unknown. Germline CDR1 is MNHNS and CDR2 is SASEGT. The CDR3 extends over 14 amino acids. V shed 2 bases and J shed 5 bases, with 12 bases lying between them. The sample is drawn from a study of cytomegalovirus exposure and HLA in healthy donors. Study results and limitations: Previously analyzed data showed that most TCR beta V segments were productive at a frequency of about 87% or about 30%. Rates of TCR association differed by HLA locus in a later analysis, with DRB1 highest and HLA-C lowest.

The PCR was carried out with 60 Vbeta primers and 13 Jbeta primers. Measured with immunoSEQ multiplex PCR; TCRdb has only the in-frame clones, and not every one. The sample holds approximately 130,000 clones, around 77% seen once. The chain employs TRBV6-1 and TRBJ1-2, with a weak D call TRBD1 (6 bases). The specimen sequenced was PBMCs. The clonotype originates from a man aged 50-59 years in good health and CMV-seronegative. Here the CDR3 DNA reads TGTGCCAGCAGTGAAAGCGGGGGCCCATATGGCTACACCTTC. Translation gives CASSESGGPYGYTF.